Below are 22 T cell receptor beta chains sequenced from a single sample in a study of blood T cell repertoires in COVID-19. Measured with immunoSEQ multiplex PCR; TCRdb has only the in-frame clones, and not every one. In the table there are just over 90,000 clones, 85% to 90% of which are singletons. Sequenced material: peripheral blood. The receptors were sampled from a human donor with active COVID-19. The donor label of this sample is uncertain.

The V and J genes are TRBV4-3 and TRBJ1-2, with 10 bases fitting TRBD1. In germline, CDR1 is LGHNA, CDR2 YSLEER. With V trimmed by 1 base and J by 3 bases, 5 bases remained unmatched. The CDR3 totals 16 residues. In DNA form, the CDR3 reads TGCGCCAGCAGCCAAGGGAGGGACAGGGGACACTATGGCTACACCTTC. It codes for CASSQGRDRGHYGYTF.

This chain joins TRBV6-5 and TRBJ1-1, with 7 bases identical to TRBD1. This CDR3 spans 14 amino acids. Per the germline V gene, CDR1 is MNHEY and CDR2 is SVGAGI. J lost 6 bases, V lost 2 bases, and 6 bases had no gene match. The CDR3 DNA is TGTGCCAGCAGTTACCGGGACAGAGTAGCTGAAGCTTTCTTT. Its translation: CASSYRDRVAEAFF.

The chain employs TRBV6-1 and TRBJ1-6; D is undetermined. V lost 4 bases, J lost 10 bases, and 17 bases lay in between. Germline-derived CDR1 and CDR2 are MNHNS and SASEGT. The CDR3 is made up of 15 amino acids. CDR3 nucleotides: TGTGCCAGCAGTGTAGCTGGAGGTAGGAGGTCACCCCTCCACTTT. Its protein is CASSVAGGRRSPLHF.

The CDR3 protein is CASSLEEASGGAGTDTQYF. The DNA of the CDR3 is TGTGCCAGCAGCTTAGAAGAGGCTAGCGGGGGGGCCGGGACAGATACGCAGTATTTT. The V and J genes are TRBV7-2 and TRBJ2-3; TRBD2 matches at 12 bases. The CDR3 covers 19 residues. Per the germline V gene, CDR1 is SGHTA and CDR2 is FQGNSA. V lost 1 base and J lost 3; bases outside the gene matches: 11.

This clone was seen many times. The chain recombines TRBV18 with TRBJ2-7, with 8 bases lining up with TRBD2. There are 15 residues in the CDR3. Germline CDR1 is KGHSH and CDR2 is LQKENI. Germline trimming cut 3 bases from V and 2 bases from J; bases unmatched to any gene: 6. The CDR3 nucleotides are TGTGCCAGCTCACCTCGGACTAGCAGGACCTACGAGCAGTACTTC. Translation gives CASSPRTSRTYEQYF.

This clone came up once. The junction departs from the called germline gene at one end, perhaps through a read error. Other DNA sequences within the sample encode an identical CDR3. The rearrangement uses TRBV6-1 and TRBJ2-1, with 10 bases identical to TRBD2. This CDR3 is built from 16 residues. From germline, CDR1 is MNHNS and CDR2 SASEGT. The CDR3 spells CASSESLAGSYNEQFF. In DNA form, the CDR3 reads TGTGCCAGTAGTGAATCACTAGCGGGGTCGTACAATGAGCAGTTCTTC.

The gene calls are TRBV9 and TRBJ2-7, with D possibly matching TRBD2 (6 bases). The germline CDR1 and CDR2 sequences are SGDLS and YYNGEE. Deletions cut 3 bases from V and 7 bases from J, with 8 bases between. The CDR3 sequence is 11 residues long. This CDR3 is CASSAGGEQYF. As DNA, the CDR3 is TGTGCCAGCAGCGCCGGGGGAGAGCAGTACTTC.

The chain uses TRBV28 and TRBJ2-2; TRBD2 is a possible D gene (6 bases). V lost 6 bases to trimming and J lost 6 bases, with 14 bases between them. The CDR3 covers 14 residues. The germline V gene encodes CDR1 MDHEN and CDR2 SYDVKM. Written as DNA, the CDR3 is TGTGCCAGCAGCTGGGGGGTTACGGCCGGGGAGCTGTTTTTT. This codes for CASSWGVTAGELFF.

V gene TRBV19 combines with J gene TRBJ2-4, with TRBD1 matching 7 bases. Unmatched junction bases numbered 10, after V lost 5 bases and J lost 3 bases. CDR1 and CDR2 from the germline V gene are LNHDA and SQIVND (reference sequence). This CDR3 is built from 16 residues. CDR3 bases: TGTGCCAGTAGTGCTCACAGGGGATTAGGCAAAAACATTCAGTACTTC. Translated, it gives CASSAHRGLGKNIQYF.

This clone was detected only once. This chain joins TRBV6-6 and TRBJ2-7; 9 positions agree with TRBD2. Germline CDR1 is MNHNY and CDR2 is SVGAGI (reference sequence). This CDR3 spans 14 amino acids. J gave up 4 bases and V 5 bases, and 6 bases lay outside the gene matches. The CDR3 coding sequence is TGTGCCAGCAGTCCCAGCGGGGGGCGATACGAGCAGTACTTC. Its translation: CASSPSGGRYEQYF.

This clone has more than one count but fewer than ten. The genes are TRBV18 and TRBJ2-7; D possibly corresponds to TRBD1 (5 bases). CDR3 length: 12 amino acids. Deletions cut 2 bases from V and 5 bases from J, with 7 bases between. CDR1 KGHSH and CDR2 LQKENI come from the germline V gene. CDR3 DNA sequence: TGTGCCAGCTCACCAAGGGGAAACGAGCAGTACTTC. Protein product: CASSPRGNEQYF.

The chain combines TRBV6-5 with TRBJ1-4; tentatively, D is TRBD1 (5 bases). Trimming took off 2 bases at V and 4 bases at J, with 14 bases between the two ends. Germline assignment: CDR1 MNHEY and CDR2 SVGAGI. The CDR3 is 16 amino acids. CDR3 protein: CASSYPDRPFNEKLFF. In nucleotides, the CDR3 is TGTGCCAGCAGTTACCCAGACAGACCGTTTAATGAAAAACTGTTTTTT.

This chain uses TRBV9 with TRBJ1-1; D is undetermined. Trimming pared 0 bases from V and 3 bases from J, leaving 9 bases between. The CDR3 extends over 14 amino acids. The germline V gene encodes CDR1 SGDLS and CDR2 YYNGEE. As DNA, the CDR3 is TGTGCCAGCAGCGTAGCGGGTCTGGACACTGAAGCTTTCTTT. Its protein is CASSVAGLDTEAFF.

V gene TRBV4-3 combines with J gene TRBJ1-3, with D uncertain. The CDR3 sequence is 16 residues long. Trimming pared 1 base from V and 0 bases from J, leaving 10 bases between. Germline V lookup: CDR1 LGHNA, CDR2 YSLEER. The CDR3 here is CASSQGNGYSGNTIYF. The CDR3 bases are TGCGCCAGCAGCCAAGGAAACGGGTACTCTGGAAACACCATATATTTT.

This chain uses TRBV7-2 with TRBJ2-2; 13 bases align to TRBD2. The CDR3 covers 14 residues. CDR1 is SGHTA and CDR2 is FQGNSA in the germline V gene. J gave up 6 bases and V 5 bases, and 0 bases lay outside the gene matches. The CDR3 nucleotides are TGTGCCAGCAGCACTAGCGGGGGGGCCGGGGAGCTGTTTTTT. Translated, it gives CASSTSGGAGELFF.

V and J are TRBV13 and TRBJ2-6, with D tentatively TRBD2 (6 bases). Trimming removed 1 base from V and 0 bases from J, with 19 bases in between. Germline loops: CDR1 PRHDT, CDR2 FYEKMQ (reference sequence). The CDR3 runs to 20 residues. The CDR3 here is CASSLVLRRDGRSGANVLTF. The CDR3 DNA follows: TGTGCCAGCAGCTTAGTCCTGAGGAGGGACGGCCGCTCTGGGGCCAACGTCCTGACTTTC.

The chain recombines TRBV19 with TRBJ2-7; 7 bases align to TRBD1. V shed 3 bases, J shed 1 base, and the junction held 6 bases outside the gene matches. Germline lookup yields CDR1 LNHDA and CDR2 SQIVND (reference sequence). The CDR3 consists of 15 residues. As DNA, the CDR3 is TGTGCCAGTAGTATGCTCCACAGGGGATCCTACGAGCAGTACTTC. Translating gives CASSMLHRGSYEQYF.

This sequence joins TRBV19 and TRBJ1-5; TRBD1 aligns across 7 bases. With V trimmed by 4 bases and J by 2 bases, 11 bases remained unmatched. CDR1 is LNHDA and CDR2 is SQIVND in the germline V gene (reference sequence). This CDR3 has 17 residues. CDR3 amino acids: CASSNRGGIEGNQPQHF. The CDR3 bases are TGTGCCAGTAGTAACAGGGGAGGTATTGAGGGCAATCAGCCCCAGCATTTT.

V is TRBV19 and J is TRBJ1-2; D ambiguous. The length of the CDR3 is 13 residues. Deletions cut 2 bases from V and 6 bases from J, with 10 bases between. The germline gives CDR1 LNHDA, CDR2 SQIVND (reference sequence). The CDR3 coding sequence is TGTGCCAGTAGTATAAGGACTCCGGATGGCTACACCTTC. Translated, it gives CASSIRTPDGYTF.

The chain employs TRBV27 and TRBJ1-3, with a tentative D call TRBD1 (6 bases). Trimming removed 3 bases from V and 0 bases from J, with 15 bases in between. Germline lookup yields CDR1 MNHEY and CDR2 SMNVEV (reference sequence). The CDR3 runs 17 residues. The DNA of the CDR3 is TGTGCCAGCAGTTTTGACAGGCTTAAAAGCTCTGGAAACACCATATATTTT. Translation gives CASSFDRLKSSGNTIYF.

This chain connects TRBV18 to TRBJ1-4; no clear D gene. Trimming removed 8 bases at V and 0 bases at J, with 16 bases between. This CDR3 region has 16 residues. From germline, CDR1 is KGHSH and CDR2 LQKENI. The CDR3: CASTPSIGATNEKLFF. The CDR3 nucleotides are TGTGCCAGCACGCCGAGCATAGGAGCAACTAATGAAAAACTGTTTTTT. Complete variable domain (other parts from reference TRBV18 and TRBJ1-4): NAGVMQNPRHLVRRRGQEARLRCSPMKGHSHVYWYRQLPEEGLKFMVYLQKENIIDESGMPKERFSAEFPKEGPSILRIQQVVRGDSAAYFCASTPSIGATNEKLFFGSGTQLSVL.

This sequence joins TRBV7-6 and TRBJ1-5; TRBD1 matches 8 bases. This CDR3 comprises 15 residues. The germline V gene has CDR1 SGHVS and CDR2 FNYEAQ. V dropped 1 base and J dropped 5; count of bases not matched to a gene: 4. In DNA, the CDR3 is TGTGCCAGCAGCTTAGATACAGGGGGGGATCAGCCCCAGCATTTT. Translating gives CASSLDTGGDQPQHF.